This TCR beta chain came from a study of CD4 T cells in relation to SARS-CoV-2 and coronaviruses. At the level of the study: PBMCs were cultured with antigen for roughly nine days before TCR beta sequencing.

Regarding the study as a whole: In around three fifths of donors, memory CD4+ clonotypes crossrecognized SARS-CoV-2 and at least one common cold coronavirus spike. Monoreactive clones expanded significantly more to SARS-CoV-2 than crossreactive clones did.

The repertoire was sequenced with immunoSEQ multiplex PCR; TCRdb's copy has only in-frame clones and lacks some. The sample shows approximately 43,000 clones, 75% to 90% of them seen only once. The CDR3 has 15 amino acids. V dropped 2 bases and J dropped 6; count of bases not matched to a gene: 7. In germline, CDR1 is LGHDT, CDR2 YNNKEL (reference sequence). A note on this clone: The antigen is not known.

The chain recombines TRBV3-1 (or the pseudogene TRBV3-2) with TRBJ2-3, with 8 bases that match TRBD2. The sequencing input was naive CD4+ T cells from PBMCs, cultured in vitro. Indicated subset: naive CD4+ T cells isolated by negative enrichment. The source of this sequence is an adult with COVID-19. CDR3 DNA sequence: TGTGCCAGCAGCCAAAGTCAACCGGGGGGGGATACGCAGTATTTT. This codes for CASSQSQPGGDTQYF.